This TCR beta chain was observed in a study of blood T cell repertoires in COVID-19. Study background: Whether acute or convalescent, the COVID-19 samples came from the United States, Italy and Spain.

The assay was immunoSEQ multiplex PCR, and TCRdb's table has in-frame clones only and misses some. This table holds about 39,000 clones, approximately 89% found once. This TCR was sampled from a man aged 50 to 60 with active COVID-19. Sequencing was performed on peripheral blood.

The chain's CDR3 is CATSVRAGGIETQYF. CDR3 sequence (DNA): TGTGCCACCAGCGTTAGGGCGGGGGGTATCGAGACCCAGTACTTC. The chain couples TRBV15 to TRBJ2-5; 8 bases map to TRBD2. J gave up 5 bases and V 5 bases, and 10 bases lay outside the gene matches. Germline-derived CDR1 and CDR2 are LNHNV and YYDKDF (reference sequence). CDR3 length equals 15 residues.